Following are 32 T cell receptor beta chains from one sample sequenced in a study of blood T cell repertoires in COVID-19. Sequencing was performed with immunoSEQ multiplex PCR; in TCRdb, only in-frame clones are kept and a portion is missing. The data hold some 490,000 clones, with 80% to 90% observed a single time. Material: peripheral blood. All receptors come from a human donor in a cohort sampled during active COVID-19.

J is TRBJ1-3 and V is TRBV2; TRBD1 aligns across 8 bases. This CDR3 is built from 13 residues. V dropped 9 bases and J dropped 2; count of bases not matched to a gene: 3. Germline lookup yields CDR1 SNHLY and CDR2 FYNNEI. The CDR3 protein is CARPGGTGNTIYF. The DNA for the CDR3 is TGTGCCAGACCAGGGGGCACTGGAAACACCATATATTTT.

Points on this clone: Other DNA sequences from this sample encode an identical CDR3 as well. The J gene is TRBJ2-3, the V gene TRBV7-2; maybe TRBD2 (6 bases). The germline gives CDR1 SGHTA, CDR2 FQGNSA. The CDR3 is 14 residues long. With 0 bases removed from V and 4 bases from J, the gap between germline ends came to 8 bases. The CDR3 protein is CASSLARGSDTQYF. CDR3 coding DNA: TGTGCCAGCAGCTTAGCACGGGGGTCAGATACGCAGTATTTT.

This sequence joins TRBV2 and TRBJ2-7, with TRBD1 matching over 10 bases. The CDR3 is 13 amino acids. V gave up 7 bases and J gave up 5 bases; unmatched junction bases: 5. CDR1 SNHLY and CDR2 FYNNEI come from the germline V gene. CDR3 DNA: TGTGCCAGCATGGAGGACAGGGGGAACGAGCAGTACTTC. This encodes CASMEDRGNEQYF.

The chain combines TRBV19 with TRBJ1-1; TRBD1 might be the D (6 bases). The CDR3 totals 12 residues. V lost 5 bases to trimming and J lost 11 bases, with 15 bases between them. Germline CDR1 reads LNHDA; CDR2 reads SQIVND (reference sequence). The CDR3 DNA sequence: TGTGCCAGTAGTTCACTTACAGGGTATGCTTTCTTT. Translation gives CASSSLTGYAFF.

This chain links TRBV4-3 with TRBJ2-7, with a possible D match to TRBD2 (5 bases). The CDR3 runs 13 residues. Trimming stripped 0 bases from V and 4 bases from J, with 7 bases between. The V gene's germline CDR1 is LGHNA and CDR2 YSLEER. CDR3 nucleotides: TGCGCCAGCAGCCAAGAACGGGATTACGAGCAGTACTTC. It yields the protein CASSQERDYEQYF.

The chain employs TRBV29-1 and TRBJ2-7, with 10 bases identical to TRBD2. The V gene end was trimmed by 7 bases and the J gene end by 6 bases; junction bases not matched to a gene: 9. This CDR3 is built from 13 residues. The germline CDR1 and CDR2 sequences are SQVTM and ANQGSEA. CDR3 sequence reads: CSAGGTSALEQYF. CDR3 DNA: TGCAGCGCCGGGGGGACTAGCGCCCTCGAGCAGTACTTC.

This clone was seen only a few times. The chain employs TRBV4-2 and TRBJ2-3; the match to TRBD2 covers 11 bases. The CDR3 is 18 residues long. The V and J ends lost 0 bases and 2 bases, in that order; junction bases with no gene match: 7. The germline V gene has CDR1 LGHNA and CDR2 YNFKEQ. Here the CDR3 reads CASSQEITSGSVTDTQYF. DNA of the CDR3: TGTGCCAGCAGCCAAGAGATCACTAGCGGGAGTGTCACAGATACGCAGTATTTT.

The chain couples TRBV4-3 to TRBJ1-2; D not certain. V dropped 0 bases and J dropped 1 base, with 9 bases sitting between them. CDR3 length: 15 amino acids. Germline lookup yields CDR1 LGHNA and CDR2 YSLEER. The CDR3 region is CASSQDLAVNYGYTF. Written as DNA, the CDR3 is TGCGCCAGCAGCCAAGATCTAGCAGTTAACTATGGCTACACCTTC.

The chain couples TRBV6-2 or TRBV6-3 to TRBJ2-7; no clear D gene. The germline V and J ends were trimmed by 2 bases and 3 bases, with 17 bases remaining between them. This CDR3 spans 16 amino acids. CDR1 and CDR2 from the germline V gene are MNHEY and SVGEGT. CDR3 in DNA: TGTGCCAGCAGTTACCCCCGAGGAAGTATACTCTACGAGCAGTACTTC. Translating gives CASSYPRGSILYEQYF.

The table lists this clone with a count of one. The chain joins TRBV4-2 to TRBJ2-3; tentatively, D is TRBD1 (5 bases). This CDR3 region has 14 residues. Trimming removed 0 bases from V and 4 bases from J, with 8 bases in between. CDR1 is LGHNA, CDR2 YNFKEQ, per germline. The CDR3 DNA reads TGTGCCAGCAGCCAAGATCAGGGTCCAGATACGCAGTATTTT. Protein sequence: CASSQDQGPDTQYF.

The rearrangement joins TRBV5-1 to TRBJ1-2; no reliable D call. Trimming removed 1 base at V and 4 bases at J, with 8 bases between. From germline, CDR1 is SGHRS and CDR2 YFSETQ. The CDR3 sequence is 13 residues long. For the CDR3, the DNA is TGCGCCAGCAGCTTGCCCAGCGTCTATGGCTACACCTTC. It translates to CASSLPSVYGYTF.

V gene TRBV28 combines with J gene TRBJ2-7; 11 positions match TRBD1. Germline lookup yields CDR1 MDHEN and CDR2 SYDVKM. Losses at the gene ends were 4 bases for V and 7 bases for J; bases not matched to a gene: 12. The CDR3 loop spans 16 amino acids. The CDR3 protein is CASSSPRDRGGLEQYF. Written as DNA, the CDR3 is TGTGCCAGCAGTTCACCTCGGGACAGGGGGGGGTTAGAGCAGTACTTC.

The J gene is TRBJ2-3, the V gene TRBV15; TRBD2 matches 10 bases. Germline V lookup: CDR1 LNHNV, CDR2 YYDKDF (reference sequence). This CDR3 has 17 residues. Unmatched junction bases numbered 11, after V lost 0 bases and J lost 8 bases. The CDR3, as DNA: TGTGCCACCAGCAGAGATGGAGCGGGAGGGCCAGAGGGTACGCAGTATTTT. Translating gives CATSRDGAGGPEGTQYF.

Worth noting for this clone: This sample also contains other DNA sequences that code for the same CDR3. The V gene is TRBV12-3 or TRBV12-4, the J gene TRBJ1-2, with 8 bases that match TRBD1. Trimming removed 4 bases from V and 6 bases from J; junction bases left unmatched: 4. The CDR3 extends over 13 amino acids. The CDR3 here is CASSSGQGNGYTF. The DNA for the CDR3 is TGTGCCAGCAGTTCAGGACAGGGAAATGGCTACACCTTC.

V usage is TRBV7-2 and J usage is TRBJ1-3; D is unclear. V lost 2 bases, J lost 0 bases, and 11 bases lay in between. This CDR3 has 16 residues. Germline lookup yields CDR1 SGHTA and CDR2 FQGNSA. CDR3 sequence reads: CASSLNAGGSGNTIYF. The CDR3 nucleotides are TGTGCCAGCAGCTTAAACGCGGGAGGCTCTGGAAACACCATATATTTT.

The chain combines TRBV7-9 with TRBJ2-7, with TRBD2 matching 11 bases. V lost 0 bases to trimming and J lost 6 bases; unmatched junction nucleotides: 10. This CDR3 is built from 17 residues. Germline loops: CDR1 SEHNR, CDR2 FQNEAQ (reference sequence). CDR3 coding DNA: TGTGCCAGCAGCTTAGCCCTAACTAGCGGGAGTTCAGGCGAGCAGTACTTC. Protein: CASSLALTSGSSGEQYF.

This rearrangement joins TRBV7-8 to TRBJ2-7; 12 bases line up with TRBD1. Germline values: CDR1 SGHVS, CDR2 FQNEAQ. CDR3 size: 15 residues. J gave up 5 bases and V 3 bases, and 5 bases lay outside the gene matches. Here the CDR3 reads CASSFQGQGANEQYF. DNA of the CDR3: TGTGCCAGCAGCTTTCAGGGACAGGGGGCCAACGAGCAGTACTTC.

The V gene is TRBV7-3, the J gene TRBJ1-1, with 8 bases aligning to TRBD1. Per germline, CDR1 SGHTA and CDR2 FQGTGA. Trimming removed 5 bases from V and 12 bases from J; junction bases left unmatched: 11. This CDR3 is 13 amino acids long. Here the CDR3 reads CASSPEGDRSTFF. CDR3 nucleotides: TGTGCCAGCAGCCCCGAGGGGGACAGGTCTACTTTCTTT.

The rearrangement uses TRBV5-4 and TRBJ1-4; 8 nucleotides align to TRBD1. The CDR3 is 14 amino acids. The J segment lost 8 bases and the V segment lost 2 bases, leaving 5 bases of the junction unmatched. CDR1 and CDR2 (germline): SGHNT, YYREEE (reference sequence). The DNA of the CDR3 is TGTGCCAGCAGCTTTTCATACAGGGGGGAAAAACTGTTTTTT. Translating gives CASSFSYRGEKLFF.

The rearrangement links TRBV19 to TRBJ2-7; 8 bases match TRBD2. Germline lookup yields CDR1 LNHDA and CDR2 SQIVND (reference sequence). V lost 5 bases, J lost 1 base, and 4 bases stayed unmatched. The CDR3 is 14 amino acids. DNA of the CDR3: TGTGCCAGTAGTCCAACGGGGGGGTCCTACGAGCAGTACTTC. It is translated as CASSPTGGSYEQYF.

The J gene is TRBJ2-1, the V gene TRBV12-5; D remains ambiguous. The germline V gene has CDR1 LGHNT and CDR2 FRNRAP. V was shortened by 4 bases and J by 6 bases, with 7 bases between the two germline ends. CDR3 length: 12 residues. CDR3 region: CASGSLPNEQFF. The DNA for the CDR3 is TGTGCTAGTGGTTCCCTACCCAATGAGCAGTTCTTC.

The chain employs TRBV27 and TRBJ1-1, with TRBD1 matching over 8 bases. Trimming cost V 10 bases and J 2 bases; bases outside gene matches: 0. CDR1 and CDR2 from the germline V gene are MNHEY and SMNVEV (reference sequence). This CDR3 contains 11 residues. CDR3 sequence: CATGGNTEAFF. The CDR3 DNA reads TGTGCCACAGGGGGCAACACTGAAGCTTTCTTT.

The chain employs TRBV12-5 and TRBJ2-7; 7 bases match TRBD1. The junction had 6 bases not matched to a gene; V was cut back by 6 bases and J by 4 bases. Germline lookup yields CDR1 LGHNT and CDR2 FRNRAP. This CDR3 contains 13 residues. The CDR3 spells CASGPGQSYEQYF. CDR3 nucleotide sequence: TGTGCTAGTGGACCGGGACAGAGTTACGAGCAGTACTTC.

The rearrangement uses TRBV2 and TRBJ1-5, with D tentatively TRBD1 (5 bases). Germline assignment: CDR1 SNHLY and CDR2 FYNNEI. Trimming stripped 6 bases from V and 1 base from J, with 16 bases between. CDR3 length equals 16 residues. The CDR3 loop is CASSFPDGGSNQPQHF. CDR3 nucleotides: TGTGCCAGCAGCTTCCCAGACGGGGGAAGCAATCAGCCCCAGCATTTT.

This clone was seen a few times. V usage is TRBV5-6 and J usage is TRBJ1-2; 10 positions match TRBD1. Germline CDR1 SGHDT, CDR2 YYEEEE. V shed 4 bases, J shed 5 bases, and the junction held 11 bases outside the gene matches. CDR3 length: 16 residues. CDR3 in amino acids: CASSLPGDRGGYGYTF. CDR3 DNA: TGTGCCAGCAGCCTCCCAGGGGACAGGGGCGGGTATGGCTACACCTTC. The entire variable domain, with the rest obtained from reference TRBV5-6 and TRBJ1-2, is as follows: DAGVTQSPTHLIKTRGQQVTLRCSPKSGHDTVSWYQQALGQGPQFIFQYYEEEERQRGNFPDRFSGHQFPNYSSELNVNALLLGDSALYLCASSLPGDRGGYGYTFGSGTRLTVV.

The gene calls are TRBV5-1 and TRBJ2-2, with a weak D call TRBD2 (5 bases). V was clipped by 4 bases and J by 2 bases, with 9 bases between them. Germline CDR1 SGHRS, CDR2 YFSETQ. The CDR3 runs 14 residues. DNA of the CDR3: TGCGCCAGCAGCGGACTGTATAACACCGGGGAGCTGTTTTTT. Translating gives CASSGLYNTGELFF.

CDR3: CASSRQVYNEQFF. As DNA, the CDR3 is TGTGCCAGCAGCCGACAGGTTTACAATGAGCAGTTCTTC. The genes are TRBV28 and TRBJ2-1, with D possibly matching TRBD1 (6 bases). CDR1 and CDR2 from the germline V gene are MDHEN and SYDVKM. This CDR3 spans 13 amino acids. V lost 6 bases and J lost 4, with 10 bases in between.

The chain employs TRBV28 and TRBJ2-3; 8 bases are a match to TRBD2. From germline, CDR1 is MDHEN and CDR2 SYDVKM. This CDR3 is 15 amino acids long. V shed 5 bases and J 3 bases; nucleotides not matched to a gene: 7. As DNA, the CDR3 is TGTGCCAGCAGTACCCGGCGGGAGGTAACAGATACGCAGTATTTT. Its protein product is CASSTRREVTDTQYF. Full variable domain (remainder filled in from reference TRBV28 and TRBJ2-3): DVKVTQSSRYLVKRTGEKVFLECVQDMDHENMFWYRQDPGLGLRLIYFSYDVKMKEKGDIPEGYSVSREKKERFSLILESASTNQTSMYLCASSTRREVTDTQYFGPGTRLTVL.

The V and J genes are TRBV28 and TRBJ1-5; D may be TRBD1 (6 bases). This CDR3 comprises 16 residues. CDR1 and CDR2 (germline): MDHEN, SYDVKM. V was shortened by 6 bases and J by 3 bases, with 18 bases between the two germline ends. The CDR3 DNA reads TGTGCCAGCAGCCCCGCTCAGGGGCGAGACAATCAGCCCCAGCATTTT. This codes for CASSPAQGRDNQPQHF.

The J gene is TRBJ2-1, the V gene TRBV5-8; D ambiguous. Germline CDR1 reads SGHTS; CDR2 reads YDEGEE. Trimming took off 1 base at V and 7 bases at J, with 9 bases between the two ends. There are 13 residues in the CDR3. The CDR3 loop reads CASSLRPVNEQFF. The CDR3 nucleotides are TGTGCCAGCAGCTTGCGTCCTGTAAATGAGCAGTTCTTC.

The chain couples TRBV3-1 (or the pseudogene TRBV3-2) to TRBJ2-1; D is ambiguous. V lost 0 bases and J lost 0, with 6 bases in between. In germline, CDR1 is LGHDT, CDR2 YNNKEL (reference sequence). The CDR3 contains 15 residues. This chain's CDR3 is CASSQEYSSYNEQFF. Here the CDR3 DNA reads TGTGCCAGCAGCCAAGAGTACAGCTCCTACAATGAGCAGTTCTTC.

This clone was seen just once. The V and J genes are TRBV7-9 and TRBJ1-5; D not certain. V was cut by 7 bases and J by 2 bases, with 12 bases left in between. The CDR3 has 14 amino acids. Germline CDR1 reads SEHNR; CDR2 reads FQNEAQ (reference sequence). The CDR3 reads CASKPMRGNQPQHF. CDR3 nucleotides: TGTGCCAGCAAACCCATGCGGGGCAATCAGCCCCAGCATTTT.